What follows are 21 T cell receptor beta chains derived from one specimen sequenced in a study of T cells after yellow fever vaccination. One entry per CDR3 protein results from TCRdb running MiXCR on the 5' RACE reads. The data contain around 600,000 distinct CDR3 sequences, roughly an eighth of them seen just once; the ten biggest clones take up more than 13%. The sample here was PBMCs, taken on the day of the yellow fever booster vaccination. These receptors originate from a man younger than 40 who received the YFV17D yellow fever vaccine.

The CDR3 bases are TGCGCCAGCATACCGGGACTTACTTCCTACGAGCAGTACTTC. Amino acid sequence: CASIPGLTSYEQYF. The V gene is TRBV10-2, the J gene TRBJ2-7, with D perhaps TRBD2 (6 bases). Germline V gene data show CDR1 as WSHSY and CDR2 as SAAADI. V lost 7 bases, J lost 1 base, and 14 bases lay in between. The CDR3 is made up of 14 amino acids.

The chain employs TRBV6-5 and TRBJ2-3; 7 nucleotides line up with TRBD2. The length of the CDR3 is 15 residues. From germline, CDR1 is MNHEY and CDR2 SVGAGI. After removal of 0 bases from V and 4 bases from J, the junction contained 4 bases not matched to a gene. This CDR3 is CASSYSFSGPDTQYF. In nucleotides, the CDR3 is TGTGCCAGCAGTTACTCGTTTAGCGGGCCAGATACGCAGTATTTT.

The chain joins TRBV6-5 to TRBJ2-7; the match to TRBD2 covers 7 bases. V gave up 2 bases and J gave up 3 bases; unmatched junction bases: 4. This CDR3 is built from 14 residues. Looked up from germline, CDR1 is MNHEY and CDR2 is SVGAGI. The CDR3 spells CASSYAGADYEQYF. CDR3 in DNA: TGTGCCAGCAGTTACGCGGGAGCGGACTACGAGCAGTACTTC.

The J gene is TRBJ2-3, the V gene TRBV4-3, with TRBD2 as a possible D gene (5 bases). Trimming took off 0 bases at V and 5 bases at J, with 18 bases between the two ends. The CDR3 runs 17 residues. In germline, CDR1 is LGHNA, CDR2 YSLEER. The CDR3 coding sequence is TGCGCCAGCAGCCAAGATCTCCCGCCAAGCGGAGGAGATACGCAGTATTTT. This codes for CASSQDLPPSGGDTQYF.

There are many counts of this clonotype. The chain is built from TRBV27 and TRBJ2-5; D gene unclear. V lost 8 bases and J 1 base, leaving 14 bases between the germline ends. The CDR3 totals 14 residues. Germline loops: CDR1 MNHEY, CDR2 SMNVEV (reference sequence). In DNA, the CDR3 is TGTGCCAGCTGGAGAAAGTTGGGCCAAGAGACCCAGTACTTC. Translation gives CASWRKLGQETQYF.

The chain uses TRBV7-9 and TRBJ1-2, with D hard to call. The germline gives CDR1 SEHNR, CDR2 FQNEAQ (reference sequence). V lost 4 bases and J lost 3, with 18 bases in between. The CDR3 sequence is 16 residues long. The CDR3 nucleotides read TGTGCCAGCAGCTCCACGGCTGGCCGCTCCGACTATGGCTACACCTTC. Translation: CASSSTAGRSDYGYTF.

The chain uses TRBV30 and TRBJ2-3; 9 bases agree with TRBD1. The junction had 11 bases not matched to a gene; V was cut back by 3 bases and J by 4 bases. CDR3 length equals 16 residues. Germline V CDR1 and CDR2: GTSNPN, SVGIG (reference sequence). CDR3 nucleotides: TGTGCCTGGAGCCTAGCAGCAGGGGACAGGGCAGATACGCAGTATTTT. It codes for CAWSLAAGDRADTQYF.

The chain carries TRBV4-2 and TRBJ2-6; D might be TRBD1 (6 bases). The V end lost 1 base, the J end lost 1 base, and 17 bases lay between the germline ends. CDR1 and CDR2 (germline): LGHNA, YNFKEQ. The CDR3 has 19 residues. The CDR3: CASSQVGRGRPSGANVLTF. The CDR3 bases are TGTGCCAGCAGCCAAGTTGGCAGGGGACGTCCTTCTGGGGCCAACGTCCTGACTTTC.

In its sample, this clonotype was seen a few times. This chain uses TRBV12-3 or TRBV12-4 with TRBJ1-3, with 7 bases that match TRBD1. This CDR3 is 16 amino acids long. Losses at the gene ends were 4 bases for V and 0 bases for J; bases not matched to a gene: 6. The CDR3 DNA reads as TGTGCCAGCAGTTCCCCAGGGGACAGCTCTGGAAACACCATATATTTT. Translated, it gives CASSSPGDSSGNTIYF.

V is TRBV7-9 and J is TRBJ2-4; D is uncertain. V lost 3 bases and J 3 bases, leaving 15 bases between the germline ends. From germline, CDR1 is SEHNR and CDR2 FQNEAQ (reference sequence). The length of the CDR3 is 16 residues. The CDR3 coding sequence is TGTGCCAGCAGCTTTCCCTACGTTAAGGACAAAAACATTCAGTACTTC. It encodes CASSFPYVKDKNIQYF.

The chain couples TRBV20-1 to TRBJ2-5; 7 bases align to TRBD1. V dropped 0 bases and J dropped 5; count of bases not matched to a gene: 15. This CDR3 is 17 amino acids long. Germline assignment: CDR1 DFQATT and CDR2 SNEGSKA (reference sequence). CDR3 sequence reads: CSARDGNWDRRWETQYF. The CDR3 DNA reads TGCAGTGCTAGAGATGGAAACTGGGACAGACGATGGGAGACCCAGTACTTC.

In this sample, this clonotype turned up a few times. The rearrangement links TRBV27 to TRBJ2-2, with D hard to call. Germline CDR1 is MNHEY and CDR2 is SMNVEV (reference sequence). V was cut by 2 bases and J by 3 bases, with 7 bases left in between. The CDR3 loop spans 14 amino acids. DNA of the CDR3: TGTGCCAGCAGTTTAAAAGAGTACACCGGGGAGCTGTTTTTT. This encodes CASSLKEYTGELFF.

In DNA form, the CDR3 reads TGCGCCAGCAGCTTGGCCGGGAACTCCGAGCCCCAGCATTTT. The encoded protein is CASSLAGNSEPQHF. The V and J genes are TRBV5-1 and TRBJ1-5, with no clear D. V lost 0 bases and J 8 bases, leaving 12 bases between the germline ends. Germline CDR1 reads SGHRS; CDR2 reads YFSETQ. This CDR3 contains 14 residues.

V is TRBV3-1 and J is TRBJ1-6; maybe TRBD1 (6 bases). Trimming shortened V by 2 bases and J by 9 bases, and 8 bases separated the two germline ends. Per the germline V gene, CDR1 is LGHDT and CDR2 is YNNKEL (reference sequence). This CDR3 is built from 13 residues. CDR3 residues: CASSQQGTSPLHF. The CDR3 nucleotides read TGTGCCAGCAGCCAACAGGGGACTTCACCCCTCCACTTT. The variable domain in full, with the rest retrieved from reference TRBV3-1 and TRBJ1-6, is DTAVSQTPKYLVTQMGNDKSIKCEQNLGHDTMYWYKQDSKKFLKIMFSYNNKELIINETVPNRFSPKSPDKAHLNLHINSLELGDSAVYFCASSQQGTSPLHFGNGTRLTVT.

This clonotype was seen only a few times. This rearrangement joins TRBV6-2 or TRBV6-3 to TRBJ1-3; D may be TRBD1 (5 bases). Germline V CDR1 and CDR2: MNHEY, SVGEGT. The V and J ends lost 7 bases and 1 base respectively, with 20 bases between them. This CDR3 is 17 amino acids long. Here the CDR3 reads CASTLRGTTRSGNTIYF. The CDR3 DNA reads TGTGCCAGCACCTTACGGGGGACTACAAGGTCTGGAAACACCATATATTTT.

Only a few counts were recorded for this clonotype. The V and J genes are TRBV18 and TRBJ1-5; D unresolved. The CDR3 has 13 amino acids. In germline, CDR1 is KGHSH, CDR2 LQKENI. Between the trimmed V and J ends, which lost 3 bases and 7 bases, there was a span of 10 bases. The CDR3 protein is CASSPAFAQPQHF. DNA of the CDR3: TGTGCCAGCTCACCGGCCTTTGCGCAGCCCCAGCATTTT.

Concerning this clonotype: The CDR3 end shows no conserved phenylalanine or tryptophan, and so a read error is likely. The chain joins TRBV7-2 to TRBJ2-5, with D possibly being TRBD2 (6 bases). Germline CDR1 SGHTA, CDR2 FQGNSA. This CDR3 spans 16 amino acids. V dropped 2 bases and J dropped 1 base, with 14 bases sitting between them. The CDR3 DNA sequence: TGTGCCAGCAGCTTAAATGACCCGGGACTCCAAGAGACCCAGTACCTC. It yields the protein CASSLNDPGLQETQYL.

In this sample, this clonotype turned up a few times. The V and J genes are TRBV5-1 and TRBJ1-5; 11 bases fit TRBD1. Trimming cost V 0 bases and J 3 bases; bases outside gene matches: 8. This CDR3 is 18 amino acids long. Germline V gene sequence: CDR1 SGHRS, CDR2 YFSETQ. CDR3 nucleotides: TGCGCCAGCAGCTTGGTCCCCGGGACAGGGGGGATCAATCAGCCCCAGCATTTT. It specifies CASSLVPGTGGINQPQHF.

This clonotype was observed a handful of times. The chain links TRBV10-3 to TRBJ2-3; 8 positions match TRBD1. V dropped 6 bases and J dropped 0; count of bases not matched to a gene: 8. Germline V CDR1 and CDR2: ENHRY, SYGVKD. The length of the CDR3 is 16 residues. CDR3 residues: CAIRDPRTGSTDTQYF. The CDR3 region has the DNA TGTGCCATCAGAGACCCCCGGACAGGGAGCACAGATACGCAGTATTTT.

The chain links TRBV18 to TRBJ2-4; 10 nucleotides align to TRBD1. In germline, CDR1 is KGHSH, CDR2 LQKENI. V was pared by 6 bases and J by 3 bases, with 17 bases of the junction left unmatched. The CDR3 is 19 residues long. The CDR3 coding sequence is TGTGCCAGCTCCCCGACCGGGACAGGGGTGTCAGGCGGCAAAAACATTCAGTACTTC. Residues: CASSPTGTGVSGGKNIQYF. The variable domain in full, completed from reference TRBV18 and TRBJ2-4, reads NAGVMQNPRHLVRRRGQEARLRCSPMKGHSHVYWYRQLPEEGLKFMVYLQKENIIDESGMPKERFSAEFPKEGPSILRIQQVVRGDSAAYFCASSPTGTGVSGGKNIQYFGAGTRLSVL.

A few counts support this clonotype. The rearrangement joins TRBV18 to TRBJ2-3, with 9 bases matching TRBD1. Germline V gene lookup returns CDR1 KGHSH and CDR2 LQKENI. CDR3 size: 15 residues. J lost 2 bases, V lost 4 bases, and 4 bases had no gene match. CDR3 bases: TGTGCCAGCTCACGTTCACAGGGGGCCACAGATACGCAGTATTTT. Translated, it gives CASSRSQGATDTQYF.